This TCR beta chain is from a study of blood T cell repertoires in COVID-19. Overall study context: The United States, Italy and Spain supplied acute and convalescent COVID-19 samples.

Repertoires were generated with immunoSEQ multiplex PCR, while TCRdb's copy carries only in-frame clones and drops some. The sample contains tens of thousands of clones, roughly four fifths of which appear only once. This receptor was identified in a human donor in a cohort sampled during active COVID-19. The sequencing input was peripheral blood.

The DNA for the CDR3 is TGTGCCAGCAGCGTATGGGGGCTCCCTAACTATGGCTACACCTTC. Residues: CASSVWGLPNYGYTF. V is TRBV9 and J is TRBJ1-2; D is possibly TRBD1 (6 bases). Trimming removed 1 base at V and 0 bases at J, with 10 bases between. Germline CDR1 reads SGDLS; CDR2 reads YYNGEE. CDR3 length: 15 residues.